The 8 T cell receptor beta chains given below trace back to one sample, sequenced in a study of tumor and adjacent non-tumor tissue in lung cancer. The library came from three nested PCR rounds adapted from ARM-PCR protocols. MiXCR was run by TCRdb on the multiplex PCR reads, yielding one entry per CDR3 protein. Of tens of thousands of distinct CDR3 sequences listed, around three quarters are singletons. RNA was extracted from bulk tissue without any cell sorting. Distant lung tissue was collected more than 3 cm away from the tumor edge. The sequenced material came from distant non-tumor lung tissue. These receptors came from a woman aged 60-75 years with non-small cell lung cancer.

To note about this clonotype: One junction end disagrees with the germline gene, perhaps due to a read error. This chain joins TRBV4-2 and TRBJ2-6; a possible D gene is TRBD2 (6 bases). The germline gives CDR1 LGHNA, CDR2 YNFKEQ. The CDR3 has 19 amino acids. In nucleotides, the CDR3 is TGTGCCAGCAGCCAAGCTACCGGGAGAGCTCTTTCTGGGGCCAACGTCCTGAGTTTC. Translating gives CASSQATGRALSGANVLSF.

In the case of this clonotype: One end of the junction does not line up with germline, which may come from a read error. The V call is TRBV29-1, the J call TRBJ2-3; the D is unclear. Looked up from germline, CDR1 is SQVTM and CDR2 is ANQGSEA. CDR3 length: 13 amino acids. The CDR3 DNA follows: TGCAGCCTTGAGATAGGGAGCACAGATACGCAGTATTTT. This encodes CSLEIGSTDTQYF.

This clonotype was picked up a small number of times. The CDR3 carries no conserved terminal phenylalanine or tryptophan, so it likely arises from a read error. This chain connects TRBV7-9 to TRBJ2-5, with D unresolved. The CDR3 consists of 10 residues. The V gene's germline CDR1 is SEHNR and CDR2 FQNEAQ (reference sequence). The V end was cut by 9 bases, the J end by 4 bases, with 6 bases between. CDR3 coding DNA: TGTGCCAGTACCGGAGAGACCCAGTACTCC. As protein: CASTGETQYS.

As to this clonotype: The junction and the germline gene differ at one end; a read error may be behind it. The V gene is TRBV6-5, the J gene TRBJ2-2; weak D call: TRBD2 (5 bases). This CDR3 spans 15 amino acids. CDR1 and CDR2 (germline): MNHEY, SVGAGI. This CDR3 reads CASSPRRANTVEPFF. The DNA of the CDR3 is TGTGCCAGCAGTCCCAGGCGGGCAAACACCGTGGAGCCGTTTTTT.

Ten or more counts support this clonotype. This chain uses TRBV10-2 with TRBJ2-2; D is possibly TRBD2 (7 bases). V shed 0 bases and J shed 0 bases, with 23 bases lying between them. The germline V gene encodes CDR1 WSHSY and CDR2 SAAADI. The CDR3 spans 21 residues. DNA for the CDR3: TGCGCCAGCAGTGAGTCGTATAGGGGGGGTCTAGGACAGTCGAACACCGGGGAGCTGTTTTTT. It codes for CASSESYRGGLGQSNTGELFF.

As regards this clonotype: A read error is likely, as this CDR3 ends without the conserved phenylalanine or tryptophan. This chain connects TRBV5-5 to TRBJ2-5; D assignment may be TRBD1 or TRBD2 (6 bases each). The CDR3 runs to 17 residues. V lost 8 bases and J lost 5, with 28 bases in between. Looked up from germline, CDR1 is SGHKS and CDR2 is YYEKEE (reference sequence). CDR3 amino acids: CARSPGDRGDNTETQYL. For the CDR3, the DNA is TGTGCCAGAAGCCCGGGCGATAGGGGGGATAATACGGAGACCCAGTACCTC.

By share, this clonotype counts as medium-sized. The chain has TRBV6-2 or TRBV6-3 and TRBJ1-1; D gene unclear. Per the germline V gene, CDR1 is MNHEY and CDR2 is SVGEGT. Deletions cut 6 bases from V and 3 bases from J, with 11 bases between. There are 13 residues in the CDR3. In DNA, the CDR3 is TGTGCCAGCAGAAACCGGGAGGACACTGAAGCTTTCTTT. Translated: CASRNREDTEAFF.

The chain joins TRBV4-3 to TRBJ2-2; the match to TRBD2 covers 7 bases. V was clipped by 6 bases and J by 2 bases; unmatched bases: 12. The CDR3 length is 17 residues. Germline V gene data show CDR1 as LGHNA and CDR2 as YSLEER. CDR3 sequence reads: CASSASSSGANTGELFF. The CDR3 bases are TGCGCCAGCAGTGCCTCCTCAAGCGGGGCAAACACCGGGGAGCTGTTTTTT.